This TCR beta chain emerged from a study of T cell responses to AZD1222 COVID-19 vaccine. Study-level points and caveats: Spike-spanning, vaccine-associated CD4 TCRs were dominant at 160-218 and 743-854.

V dropped 6 bases and J dropped 0; count of bases not matched to a gene: 9. Germline CDR1 reads SGHVS; CDR2 reads FNYEAQ. This CDR3 comprises 17 residues. Some clones are missing from TCRdb's copy, which holds only in-frame ones; the method was immunoSEQ multiplex PCR. This sample yields about 140,000 clones, of which over 85% are seen a single time; roughly 5% belongs to the top ten. This clone was detected once. Its antigen is not known. The specimen was peripheral blood, collected on day 0 of AZD1222 vaccination. The clonotype was recovered from an adult in good health. This rearrangement joins TRBV7-6 to TRBJ2-1; 9 nucleotides match TRBD1. DNA for the CDR3: TGTGCCAGCAGTCTAATACCGGGACAGGGCTCCTACAATGAGCAGTTCTTC. Residues: CASSLIPGQGSYNEQFF.